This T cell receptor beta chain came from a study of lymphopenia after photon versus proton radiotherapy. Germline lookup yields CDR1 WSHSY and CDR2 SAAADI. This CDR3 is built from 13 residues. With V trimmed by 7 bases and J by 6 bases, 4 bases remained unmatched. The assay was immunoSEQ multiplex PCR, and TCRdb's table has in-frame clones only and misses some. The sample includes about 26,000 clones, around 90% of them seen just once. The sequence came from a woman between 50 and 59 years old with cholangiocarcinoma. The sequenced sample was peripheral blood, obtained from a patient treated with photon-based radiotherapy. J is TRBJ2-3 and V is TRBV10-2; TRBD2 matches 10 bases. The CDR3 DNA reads TGCGCCAGCACAGCGGGGGGGTTCGATACGCAGTATTTT. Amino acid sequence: CASTAGGFDTQYF.